Below, one T cell receptor beta chain is given with its context. Antigen specificity is unknown. The sample belongs to a study of CD8 T cells in ankylosing spondylitis. Notes on the study in general: Significantly higher representation of disease-linked clones was reported for matched ankylosing spondylitis synovial fluid. What appeared characteristic of ankylosing spondylitis blood was a TCR beta motif of eight highly homologous variants. Prior work had noted some motif variants in reactive arthritis blood and synovial fluid.

TCRdb re-called the 5' RACE reads with MiXCR, one entry per CDR3 protein. The sample includes 300,000 to 350,000 distinct CDR3 sequences, approximately 10% of them seen just once. Germline assignment: CDR1 SGHDT and CDR2 YYEEEE. The CDR3 is 13 residues long. Trimming left V 6 bases short and J 5 bases short, with 14 bases between. Specimen: blood, either unsorted or a sorted T cell fraction (not recorded which). This rearrangement joins TRBV5-6 to TRBJ2-5, with D perhaps TRBD2 (6 bases). This receptor was taken from a female donor with ankylosing spondylitis or in good health (not recorded which). As DNA, the CDR3 is TGTGCCAGCACCGTACACGGAGGGGAGACCCAGTACTTC. Residues: CASTVHGGETQYF.